The 16 T cell receptor beta chains presented below share a single source sample, sequenced in a study of blood T cell repertoires in COVID-19. TCRdb keeps only in-frame clones here, not all; method: immunoSEQ multiplex PCR. The sample lists about 39,000 clones, 70% to 90% occurring once. The sample was peripheral blood. These receptors all come from a man between 60 and 75 years old in a cohort sampled during active COVID-19.

This chain connects TRBV6-6 to TRBJ1-5; D remains ambiguous. V lost 6 bases and J 6 bases, leaving 9 bases between the germline ends. Germline V gene sequence: CDR1 MNHNY, CDR2 SVGAGI (reference sequence). This CDR3 comprises 12 residues. The CDR3: CASRRPGQPQHF. For the CDR3, the DNA is TGTGCCAGCAGACGTCCCGGTCAGCCCCAGCATTTT.

A note on this clone: The junction differs from germline at one of its ends, possibly a read error. This sequence joins TRBV2 and TRBJ2-7, with TRBD2 matching over 14 bases. This CDR3 is built from 15 residues. The germline V gene has CDR1 SNHLY and CDR2 FYNNEI. This CDR3 is CASSETPGTSGSSTF. CDR3 in DNA: TGTGCCAGCAGTGAAACCCCCGGGACTAGCGGGAGCTCTACCTTC. The complete variable domain, with remaining parts taken from reference TRBV2 and TRBJ2-7, reads EPEVTQTPSHQVTQMGQEVILRCVPISNHLYFYWYRQILGQKVEFLVSFYNNEISEKSEIFDDQFSVERPDGSNFTLKIRSTKLEDSAMYFCASSETPGTSGSSTFGPGTRLTVT.

The V gene is TRBV7-8, the J gene TRBJ2-1; 8 nucleotides line up with TRBD2. V was pared by 5 bases and J by 8 bases, with 11 bases of the junction left unmatched. This CDR3 comprises 15 residues. CDR1 and CDR2 from the germline V gene are SGHVS and FQNEAQ. The CDR3 DNA reads TGTGCCAGCAGCAGACTAGCGCTTACTGTGGATGAGCAGTTCTTC. Translation gives CASSRLALTVDEQFF.

V gene TRBV30 combines with J gene TRBJ1-6; no reliable D call. Trimming removed 8 bases from V and 6 bases from J, with 11 bases in between. Germline V CDR1 and CDR2: GTSNPN, SVGIG (reference sequence). This CDR3 has 12 amino acids. The CDR3 bases are TGTGCCCTAGGCCGGAGTAATTCACCCCTCCACTTT. It is translated as CALGRSNSPLHF.

This clone was picked up one time. The chain joins TRBV6-5 to TRBJ2-7; 7 nucleotides align to TRBD1. Per germline, CDR1 MNHEY and CDR2 SVGAGI. With V trimmed by 4 bases and J by 5 bases, 11 bases remained unmatched. This CDR3 region has 15 residues. The CDR3 protein is CASSSLAGGEHEQYF. DNA for the CDR3: TGTGCCAGCAGTTCTCTCGCAGGGGGTGAGCACGAGCAGTACTTC.

Here the CDR3 reads CASSLDSRAYEQYF. The CDR3 DNA follows: TGTGCCAGCAGCTTAGATTCCCGTGCCTACGAGCAGTACTTC. The chain employs TRBV7-9 and TRBJ2-7; D remains unclear. This CDR3 spans 14 amino acids. CDR1 is SEHNR, CDR2 FQNEAQ, per germline (reference sequence). The V end lost 1 base, the J end lost 2 bases, and 9 bases lay between the germline ends.

Points on this clone: The sample has other DNA sequences that encode this CDR3 too. The chain uses TRBV6-2 or TRBV6-3 and TRBJ1-6; tentatively, D is TRBD1 (6 bases). Germline-derived CDR1 and CDR2 are MNHEY and SVGEGT. Trimming cost V 0 bases and J 7 bases, with 10 bases left between them. This CDR3 is built from 15 residues. CDR3 region: CASSYSTGTNSPLHF. In DNA form, the CDR3 reads TGTGCCAGCAGTTACTCGACAGGCACAAATTCACCCCTCCACTTT.

This clone was recorded once. CDR3 in amino acids: CASSPAGGLDGDTQYF. The CDR3 DNA follows: TGTGCCAGCAGCCCAGCGGGGGGGCTGGATGGGGATACGCAGTATTTT. This rearrangement joins TRBV5-4 to TRBJ2-3; 10 nucleotides align to TRBD2. Germline-derived CDR1 and CDR2 are SGHNT and YYREEE (reference sequence). This CDR3 is built from 16 residues. Trimming at V came to 4 bases and at J to 6 bases, leaving 11 bases not matched to a gene.

The chain links TRBV4-1 to TRBJ2-7; 9 nucleotides match TRBD2. Germline V gives CDR1 MGHRA, CDR2 YSYEKL. The CDR3 totals 14 residues. With V trimmed by 4 bases and J by 7 bases, 8 bases remained unmatched. The CDR3 DNA follows: TGCGCCAGCAGCCCGGGGACTAGCTCTCTGGAGCAGTACTTC. This codes for CASSPGTSSLEQYF.

The rearrangement joins TRBV2 to TRBJ1-3, with a tentative D call TRBD1 (5 bases). The CDR3 runs 15 residues. V was pared by 6 bases and J by 0 bases, with 12 bases between. Germline loops: CDR1 SNHLY, CDR2 FYNNEI. This CDR3 is CASRLPGFSGNTIYF. The DNA of the CDR3 is TGTGCCAGCAGACTTCCAGGGTTCTCTGGAAACACCATATATTTT.

This clone was seen a single time. CDR3 protein: CASSFVRGDGYTF. CDR3 DNA: TGTGCCAGCAGTTTCGTACGGGGAGATGGCTACACCTTC. The V and J genes are TRBV28 and TRBJ1-2; D is unresolved. This CDR3 comprises 13 residues. With 3 bases removed from V and 6 bases from J, the gap between germline ends came to 11 bases. Germline V CDR1 and CDR2: MDHEN, SYDVKM.

This clone was counted between two and nine times. The gene calls are TRBV6-1 and TRBJ1-4; D is undetermined. CDR1 is MNHNS, CDR2 SASEGT, per germline. V was pared by 3 bases and J by 8 bases, with 13 bases between. The CDR3 extends over 14 amino acids. CDR3 loop: CASSEAQEREKLFF. The CDR3 nucleotides read TGTGCCAGCAGTGAGGCGCAGGAGCGGGAAAAACTGTTTTTT.

This sequence joins TRBV2 and TRBJ1-1, with TRBD1 identical over 11 bases. V shed 6 bases, J shed 5 bases, and the junction held 5 bases outside the gene matches. The CDR3 is made up of 14 amino acids. Per germline, CDR1 SNHLY and CDR2 FYNNEI. The CDR3 nucleotides read TGTGCCAGCAGCGGACAGGGGGCGCGTACTGAAGCTTTCTTT. This codes for CASSGQGARTEAFF.

The gene calls are TRBV5-8 and TRBJ2-3; possibly TRBD2 for D (6 bases). Between the trimmed V and J ends, which lost 3 bases and 6 bases, there was a span of 17 bases. The CDR3 length is 15 residues. Germline CDR1 is SGHTS and CDR2 is YDEGEE. The CDR3 protein is CASSSGRGYSDTQYF. The CDR3 DNA reads TGTGCCAGCAGCTCTGGGCGGGGATATTCGGATACGCAGTATTTT. The full variable domain, rest sourced from reference TRBV5-8 and TRBJ2-3, is EAGVTQSPTHLIKTRGQQATLRCSPISGHTSVYWYQQALGLGLQFLLWYDEGEERNRGNFPPRFSGRQFPNYSSELNVNALELEDSALYLCASSSGRGYSDTQYFGPGTRLTVL.

The chain employs TRBV29-1 and TRBJ1-2; the match to TRBD1 covers 8 bases. The CDR3 loop spans 15 amino acids. V lost 5 bases and J lost 8; bases outside the gene matches: 16. CDR1 SQVTM and CDR2 ANQGSEA come from the germline V gene. The CDR3 region is CSVQPRGQGASGYTF. The CDR3 DNA sequence: TGCAGCGTTCAGCCACGGGGGCAGGGGGCTTCGGGCTACACCTTC.

The V gene is TRBV5-4, the J gene TRBJ2-2, with a weak D call TRBD2 (5 bases). V lost 0 bases, J lost 4 bases, and 16 bases lay in between. Germline V gene lookup returns CDR1 SGHNT and CDR2 YYREEE (reference sequence). The CDR3 totals 17 residues. CDR3 loop: CASSLAVRPRGTGELFF. CDR3 DNA: TGTGCCAGCAGCTTGGCAGTACGTCCCCGGGGCACCGGGGAGCTGTTTTTT. Looking up the rest from reference TRBV5-4 and TRBJ2-2 gives the full variable domain: ETGVTQSPTHLIKTRGQQVTLRCSSQSGHNTVSWYQQALGQGPQFIFQYYREEENGRGNFPPRFSGLQFPNYSSELNVNALELDDSALYLCASSLAVRPRGTGELFFGEGSRLTVL.